This T cell receptor (beta chain) was identified in a study of radiotherapy plus CTLA-4 blockade in lung cancer. Study conclusions and caveats: Early shifts in blood T cell clones, with interferon-beta, reportedly predicted response best.

This clone was seen a few times. Its matching antigen is unknown. Data came from immunoSEQ multiplex PCR; TCRdb stores just in-frame clones and leaves some out. The repertoire holds tens of thousands of clones, with roughly 80% as singletons. The CDR3 is made up of 13 amino acids. V was trimmed by 4 bases and J by 3 bases, leaving 9 bases between them. Germline CDR1 reads ENHRY; CDR2 reads SYGVKD. Patients had chemo-refractory metastatic non-small-cell lung cancer and received focal radiation plus CTLA-4 blockade that used ipilimumab. The TCR was taken from a human donor with non-small cell lung cancer who had a complete response to radiotherapy plus ipilimumab. Source: peripheral blood, taken from a patient treated with radiotherapy plus ipilimumab. The chain has TRBV10-3 and TRBJ1-1, with D possibly matching TRBD1 (5 bases). CDR3 DNA sequence: TGTGCCATCAGTGTTCAGGGTCACACTGAAGCTTTCTTT. Encoded protein: CAISVQGHTEAFF.